This TCR beta chain stems from a study of T cells in severe cutaneous drug reactions. Carbamazepine had induced Stevens-Johnson syndrome or toxic epidermal necrolysis in the sequenced donors. The iRepertoire multiplex PCR system with TCR subtype-specific primers built both bulk and single-cell libraries. TCRdb re-called the multiplex PCR reads and shows each CDR3 protein once, DNA omitted. Its table records roughly 9,000 distinct CDR3 sequences. Germline loops: CDR1 SQVTM, CDR2 ANQGSEA. The CDR3 loop spans 15 amino acids. Sequencing input: cells from a skin blister. This sequence was found in a human donor with a severe cutaneous adverse drug reaction. The chain employs TRBV29-1 and TRBJ1-1; TCRdb calls TRBD1, which cannot be checked without DNA. Here the CDR3 reads CSVVRGGGWNTEAFF.